The 24 T cell receptor beta chains below all came from one sample that was sequenced in a study of human T cells and chemical hapten exposure. TCRdb called the RACE reads again in MiXCR, with one record for every CDR3 protein. The table has 50,000 to 65,000 distinct CDR3 sequences, 6.5% to 8.5% seen once; the top ten hold about 1.5%. Time point in this sample: pre-sensitization, week 0. Treatment denoted: therapeutic diphenylcyclopropenone sensitization with weekly scalp DPC. Sequences were derived from whole blood, sampled in connection with sensitization to the hapten diphenylcyclopropenone (DPC). These receptors all come from a woman between 25 and 40 years old with alopecia areata. Some clones in this sample may be carry-over from other donors' samples.

This clonotype was seen many times. CDR3 loop: CSVEWGNEQFF. In DNA form, the CDR3 reads TGCAGCGTTGAATGGGGCAATGAGCAGTTCTTC. The rearrangement joins TRBV29-1 to TRBJ2-1; no firm D call. V lost 2 bases and J lost 6, with 5 bases in between. The germline V gene has CDR1 SQVTM and CDR2 ANQGSEA. This CDR3 region has 11 residues.

This clonotype appeared many times. This chain links TRBV2 with TRBJ2-5; D remains ambiguous. Trimming removed 6 bases from V and 5 bases from J, with 10 bases in between. The CDR3 spans 12 residues. The germline CDR1 and CDR2 sequences are SNHLY and FYNNEI. CDR3 sequence (DNA): TGTGCCAGCAGAAGAGGATCCGAGACCCAGTACTTC. Translating gives CASRRGSETQYF. The full variable domain, rest sourced from reference TRBV2 and TRBJ2-5, is EPEVTQTPSHQVTQMGQEVILRCVPISNHLYFYWYRQILGQKVEFLVSFYNNEISEKSEIFDDQFSVERPDGSNFTLKIRSTKLEDSAMYFCASRRGSETQYFGPGTRLLVL.

The table lists this clonotype with many counts. V usage is TRBV5-1 and J usage is TRBJ1-2; D is unclear. Germline assignment: CDR1 SGHRS and CDR2 YFSETQ. Trimming stripped 4 bases from V and 2 bases from J, with 6 bases between. The CDR3 covers 12 residues. The CDR3 DNA is TGCGCCAGCAGCCCGGACAACTATGGCTACACCTTC. It yields the protein CASSPDNYGYTF. Drawing the rest from reference TRBV5-1 and TRBJ1-2, the complete variable domain is KAGVTQTPRYLIKTRGQQVTLSCSPISGHRSVSWYQQTPGQGLQFLFEYFSETQRNKGNFPGRFSGRQFSNSRSEMNVSTLELGDSALYLCASSPDNYGYTFGSGTRLTVV.

A remark on this clonotype: A single base separates this from a much larger clone, so it may be a read error. V is TRBV29-1 and J is TRBJ2-1; a possible D gene is TRBD2 (6 bases). The CDR3 extends over 16 amino acids. Trimming shortened V by 7 bases and J by 0 bases, and 19 bases separated the two germline ends. Germline assignment: CDR1 SQVTM and CDR2 ANQGSEA. Here the CDR3 reads CSAVFRRGSSYNEQFF. CDR3 DNA: TGCAGCGCCGTTTTTAGACGGGGGAGCTCCTACAATGAGCAGTTCTTC.

The sample holds many counts of this clonotype. CDR3 sequence: CASSLENAPYGYTF. CDR3 DNA sequence: TGTGCCAGCAGCTTAGAAAATGCCCCCTATGGCTACACCTTC. The chain joins TRBV7-8 to TRBJ1-2; D unclear. Germline lookup yields CDR1 SGHVS and CDR2 FQNEAQ. The CDR3 has 14 residues. V shed 1 base and J shed 4 bases, with 10 bases lying between them.

The table lists this clonotype with many counts. This rearrangement joins TRBV6-6 to TRBJ2-7; D is unresolved. CDR1 is MNHNY and CDR2 is SVGAGI in the germline V gene (reference sequence). The V end lost 6 bases, the J end lost 4 bases, and 4 bases lay between the germline ends. CDR3 length: 10 residues. The CDR3 DNA reads as TGTGCCAGCAGGGGTTACGAGCAGTACTTC. The encoded protein is CASRGYEQYF.

This clonotype was counted many times. V gene TRBV20-1 combines with J gene TRBJ2-3, with D possibly called TRBD1 or TRBD2 (5 bases each). Trimming shortened V by 4 bases and J by 5 bases, and 16 bases separated the two germline ends. The germline V gene has CDR1 DFQATT and CDR2 SNEGSKA (reference sequence). CDR3 length: 14 amino acids. The CDR3 loop reads CSATGPPFGDTQYF. The DNA for the CDR3 is TGCAGTGCTACGGGACCCCCTTTTGGAGATACGCAGTATTTT.

At least ten counts were recorded for this clonotype. The V call is TRBV29-1, the J call TRBJ1-4, with D possibly being TRBD1 (5 bases). The ends were cut back, 7 bases at V and 8 bases at J, with 11 bases in the middle. CDR3 length equals 11 residues. From germline, CDR1 is SQVTM and CDR2 ANQGSEA. The CDR3 DNA sequence: TGCAGCGCGGGCAGGGCAGAAAAACTGTTTTTT. Translation: CSAGRAEKLFF.

The rearrangement links TRBV6-2 or TRBV6-3 to TRBJ2-2, with a possible D match to TRBD2 (5 bases). Germline-derived CDR1 and CDR2 are MNHEY and SVGEGT. This CDR3 comprises 14 residues. Trimming removed 3 bases from V and 10 bases from J, with 15 bases in between. CDR3 bases: TGTGCCAGCAGTTATTCGGGGTCTGACCCGGAGCTGTTTTTT. Amino acids: CASSYSGSDPELFF.

This clonotype has ten or more counts. This sequence joins TRBV30 and TRBJ2-7; 10 nucleotides line up with TRBD1. Germline trimming cut 5 bases from V and 2 bases from J; bases unmatched to any gene: 3. Germline loops: CDR1 GTSNPN, CDR2 SVGIG (reference sequence). The CDR3 loop spans 13 amino acids. The CDR3 bases are TGTGCCTGGGGTGGGACAGGGGCCTACGAGCAGTACTTC. Protein product: CAWGGTGAYEQYF.

The sample holds many counts of this clonotype. The V call is TRBV9, the J call TRBJ2-1; D is uncertain. CDR1 is SGDLS, CDR2 YYNGEE, per germline. V was cut by 0 bases and J by 9 bases, with 4 bases left in between. The CDR3 runs 11 residues. The CDR3 DNA is TGTGCCAGCAGCGTAGGGGTTGAGCAGTTCTTC. Translated, it gives CASSVGVEQFF.

The sample holds many counts of this clonotype. The chain links TRBV7-9 to TRBJ1-3; D perhaps matches TRBD1 (5 bases). Trimming cost V 3 bases and J 0 bases, with 12 bases left between them. CDR3 length: 16 amino acids. Germline assignment: CDR1 SEHNR and CDR2 FQNEAQ (reference sequence). Here the CDR3 DNA reads TGTGCCAGCAGCTTCGGGCAGGGCTACTCTGGAAACACCATATATTTT. It codes for CASSFGQGYSGNTIYF.

This clonotype was recorded at least ten times. The V call is TRBV29-1, the J call TRBJ2-6, with TRBD1 identical over 8 bases. Per germline, CDR1 SQVTM and CDR2 ANQGSEA. J lost 0 bases, V lost 4 bases, and 2 bases had no gene match. CDR3 size: 15 residues. DNA for the CDR3: TGCAGCGTTGGGACAGGGAACTCTGGGGCCAACGTCCTGACTTTC. As protein: CSVGTGNSGANVLTF.

This clonotype was counted many times. The rearrangement uses TRBV7-2 and TRBJ2-5, with D possibly TRBD2 on 6 matching bases. CDR1 and CDR2 (germline): SGHTA, FQGNSA. Trimming took 5 bases from V and 0 from J, leaving 16 bases between them. This CDR3 is 16 amino acids long. The DNA of the CDR3 is TGTGCCAGCAGCCTTAACCGACCGGGGGACCAAGAGACCCAGTACTTC. Residues: CASSLNRPGDQETQYF.

The rearrangement uses TRBV12-3 or TRBV12-4 and TRBJ1-2, with D maybe TRBD1 (6 bases). The CDR3 spans 12 residues. V was pared by 8 bases and J by 7 bases, with 14 bases between. This CDR3 reads CASALGGGGYTF. DNA for the CDR3: TGTGCCAGCGCCCTTGGGGGCGGTGGCTACACCTTC.

This clonotype was seen a few times. The J gene is TRBJ2-1, the V gene TRBV7-6, with a possible D match to TRBD2 (6 bases). Germline V lookup: CDR1 SGHVS, CDR2 FNYEAQ. The ends were cut back, 5 bases at V and 0 bases at J, with 17 bases in the middle. This CDR3 has 17 residues. The CDR3: CASSSGTGTASYNEQFF. CDR3 DNA sequence: TGTGCCAGCAGCAGTGGGACGGGGACTGCCTCCTACAATGAGCAGTTCTTC.

This clonotype was detected ten times or more. The chain uses TRBV7-8 and TRBJ1-2; D uncertain. Germline CDR1 SGHVS, CDR2 FQNEAQ. This CDR3 spans 14 amino acids. V lost 5 bases to trimming and J lost 6 bases, with 16 bases between them. The chain's CDR3 is CASSPGLLRDGYTF. The DNA for the CDR3 is TGTGCCAGCAGCCCAGGACTTCTGCGGGATGGCTACACCTTC. The entire variable domain, with the rest obtained from reference TRBV7-8 and TRBJ1-2, is as follows: GAGVSQSPRYKVAKRGQDVALRCDPISGHVSLFWYQQALGQGPEFLTYFQNEAQLDKSGLPSDRFFAERPEGSVSTLKIQRTQQEDSAVYLCASSPGLLRDGYTFGSGTRLTVV.

This clonotype was recorded many times. The gene calls are TRBV25-1 and TRBJ2-7; 7 bases line up with TRBD1. The CDR3 contains 13 residues. Germline CDR1 reads MGHDK; CDR2 reads SYGVNS. The ends lost 3 bases at V and 4 bases at J; junction bases unmatched: 3. The CDR3 spells CASSDLDRYEQYF. For the CDR3, the DNA is TGTGCCAGCAGTGATTTGGACAGGTACGAGCAGTACTTC.

This clonotype was detected ten times or more. The V gene is TRBV14, the J gene TRBJ2-3; 7 bases agree with TRBD1. Trimming cost V 3 bases and J 2 bases; bases outside gene matches: 5. The germline gives CDR1 SGHDN, CDR2 FVKESK. The length of the CDR3 is 15 residues. The CDR3: CASSHRDSFTDTQYF. CDR3 sequence (DNA): TGTGCCAGCAGCCACCGGGACAGCTTCACAGATACGCAGTATTTT.

This clonotype was counted at least ten times. The chain is built from TRBV12-5 and TRBJ1-1, with D uncertain. The CDR3 is 11 residues long. Germline V lookup: CDR1 LGHNT, CDR2 FRNRAP. V shed 2 bases and J shed 4 bases, with 2 bases lying between them. The DNA for the CDR3 is TGTGCTAGTGGTTTGATCACTGAAGCTTTCTTT. This translates into CASGLITEAFF.

At least ten counts were recorded for this clonotype. CDR3 protein: CASSTDDSRTDTQYF. In DNA form, the CDR3 reads TGTGCCAGCAGCACAGACGACAGTCGCACAGATACGCAGTATTTT. V usage is TRBV9 and J usage is TRBJ2-3, with a weak D call TRBD1 (5 bases). Trimming removed 4 bases at V and 1 base at J, with 13 bases between. Per the germline V gene, CDR1 is SGDLS and CDR2 is YYNGEE. This CDR3 comprises 15 residues.

At least ten counts were recorded for this clonotype. This chain joins TRBV29-1 and TRBJ1-5; no clear D gene. The germline V gene encodes CDR1 SQVTM and CDR2 ANQGSEA. Between the trimmed V and J ends, which lost 4 bases and 4 bases, there was a span of 8 bases. CDR3 length: 12 residues. This CDR3 reads CSVVVANQPQHF. DNA for the CDR3: TGCAGCGTTGTAGTGGCAAATCAGCCCCAGCATTTT.

The table lists this clonotype with many counts. The J gene is TRBJ2-3, the V gene TRBV4-2, with 8 nucleotides matching TRBD2. CDR3 length: 15 amino acids. Germline V lookup: CDR1 LGHNA, CDR2 YNFKEQ. The trim removed 3 bases at V and 2 bases at J, leaving 4 bases unmatched. The CDR3: CASSQLAGSTDTQYF. For the CDR3, the DNA is TGTGCCAGCAGCCAGTTAGCGGGGTCCACAGATACGCAGTATTTT.

This clonotype was recorded many times. The chain couples TRBV29-1 to TRBJ2-2; TRBD1 is a possible D gene (6 bases). Looked up from germline, CDR1 is SQVTM and CDR2 is ANQGSEA. The length of the CDR3 is 13 residues. CDR3 in amino acids: CQQGPSNTGELFF. The CDR3 region has the DNA TGCCAACAGGGCCCGTCTAACACCGGGGAGCTGTTTTTT.